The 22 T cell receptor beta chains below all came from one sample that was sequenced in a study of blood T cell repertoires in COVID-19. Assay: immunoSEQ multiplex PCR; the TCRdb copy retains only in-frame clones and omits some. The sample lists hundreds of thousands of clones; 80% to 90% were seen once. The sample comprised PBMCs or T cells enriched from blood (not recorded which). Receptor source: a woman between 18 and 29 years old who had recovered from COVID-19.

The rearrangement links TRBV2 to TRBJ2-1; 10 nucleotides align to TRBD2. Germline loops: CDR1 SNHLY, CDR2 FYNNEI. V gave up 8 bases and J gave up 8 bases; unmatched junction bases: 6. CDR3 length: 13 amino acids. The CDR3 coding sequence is TGTGCCAGCCAGCGGGGGGGCCTCGATGAGCAGTTCTTC. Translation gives CASQRGGLDEQFF.

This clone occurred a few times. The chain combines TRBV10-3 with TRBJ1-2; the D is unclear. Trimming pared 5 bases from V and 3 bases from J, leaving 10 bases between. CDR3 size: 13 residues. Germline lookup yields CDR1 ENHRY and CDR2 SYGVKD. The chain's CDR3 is CAISRRSDYGYTF. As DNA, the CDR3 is TGTGCCATCAGTCGACGGAGCGACTATGGCTACACCTTC.

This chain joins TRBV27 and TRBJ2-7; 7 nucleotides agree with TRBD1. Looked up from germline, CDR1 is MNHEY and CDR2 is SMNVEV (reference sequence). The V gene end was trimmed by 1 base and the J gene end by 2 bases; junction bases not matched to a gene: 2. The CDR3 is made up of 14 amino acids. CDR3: CASSLWTGPYEQYF. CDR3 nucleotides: TGTGCCAGCAGTTTATGGACAGGCCCCTACGAGCAGTACTTC.

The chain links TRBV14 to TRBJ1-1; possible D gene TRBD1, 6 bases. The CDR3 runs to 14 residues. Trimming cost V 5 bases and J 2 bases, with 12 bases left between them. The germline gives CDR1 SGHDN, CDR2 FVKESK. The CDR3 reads CASSSPGHNTEAFF. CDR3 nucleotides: TGTGCCAGCAGCTCCCCGGGACACAACACTGAAGCTTTCTTT.

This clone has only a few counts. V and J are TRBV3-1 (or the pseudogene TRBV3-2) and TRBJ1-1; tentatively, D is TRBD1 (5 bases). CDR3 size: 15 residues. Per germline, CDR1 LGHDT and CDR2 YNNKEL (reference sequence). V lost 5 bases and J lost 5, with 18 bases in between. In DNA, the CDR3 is TGTGCCAGCAGCTCTCGGTTGATTGGGGGGACTGAAGCTTTCTTT. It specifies CASSSRLIGGTEAFF.

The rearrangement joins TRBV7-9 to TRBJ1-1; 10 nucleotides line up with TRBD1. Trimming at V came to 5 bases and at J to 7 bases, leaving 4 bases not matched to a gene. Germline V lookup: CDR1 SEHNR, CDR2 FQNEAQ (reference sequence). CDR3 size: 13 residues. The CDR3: CASSPGQGSEAFF. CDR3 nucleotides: TGTGCCAGCAGCCCGGGACAGGGGAGTGAAGCTTTCTTT.

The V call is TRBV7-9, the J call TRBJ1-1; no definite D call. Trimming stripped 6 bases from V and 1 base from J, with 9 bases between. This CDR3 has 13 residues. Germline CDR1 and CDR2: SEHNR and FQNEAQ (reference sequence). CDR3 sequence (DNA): TGTGCCAGCAGATATCAGCGGAACACTGAAGCTTTCTTT. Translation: CASRYQRNTEAFF.

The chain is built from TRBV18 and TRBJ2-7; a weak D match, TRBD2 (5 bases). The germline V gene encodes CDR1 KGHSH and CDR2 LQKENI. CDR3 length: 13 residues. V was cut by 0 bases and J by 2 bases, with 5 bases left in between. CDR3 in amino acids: CASSPPGTYEQYF. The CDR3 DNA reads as TGTGCCAGCTCACCACCCGGGACCTACGAGCAGTACTTC.

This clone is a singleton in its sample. The CDR3 sequence is CASSDSQGGPTDTQYF. The DNA of the CDR3 is TGTGCCAGCAGTGATTCCCAGGGGGGTCCCACAGATACGCAGTATTTT. The J gene is TRBJ2-3, the V gene TRBV6-4, with D possibly TRBD1 on 7 matching bases. This CDR3 has 16 amino acids. In germline, CDR1 is MRHNA, CDR2 SNTAGT. V was shortened by 3 bases and J by 2 bases, with 15 bases between the two germline ends.

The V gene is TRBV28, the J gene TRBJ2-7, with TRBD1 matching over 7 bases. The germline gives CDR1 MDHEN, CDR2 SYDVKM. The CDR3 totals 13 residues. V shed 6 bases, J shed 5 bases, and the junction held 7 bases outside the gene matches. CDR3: CASRLTGFNEQYF. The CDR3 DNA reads TGTGCCAGCAGGCTGACAGGGTTCAACGAGCAGTACTTC.

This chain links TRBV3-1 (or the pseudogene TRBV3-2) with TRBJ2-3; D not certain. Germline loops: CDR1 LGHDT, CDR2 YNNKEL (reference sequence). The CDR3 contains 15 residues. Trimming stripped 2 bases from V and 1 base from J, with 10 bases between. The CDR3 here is CASSQNNYRTDTQYF. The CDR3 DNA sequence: TGTGCCAGCAGCCAAAATAACTATCGCACAGATACGCAGTATTTT.

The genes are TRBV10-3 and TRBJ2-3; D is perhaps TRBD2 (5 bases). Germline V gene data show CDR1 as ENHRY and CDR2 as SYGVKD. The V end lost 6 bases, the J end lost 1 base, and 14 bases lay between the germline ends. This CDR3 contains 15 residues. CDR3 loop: CAISAGLSGTDTQYF. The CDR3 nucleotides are TGTGCCATCAGCGCCGGACTGAGCGGCACAGATACGCAGTATTTT.

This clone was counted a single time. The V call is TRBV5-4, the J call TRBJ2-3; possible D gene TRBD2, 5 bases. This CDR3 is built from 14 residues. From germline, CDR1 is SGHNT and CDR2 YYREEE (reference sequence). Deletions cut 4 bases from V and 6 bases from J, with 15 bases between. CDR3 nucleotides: TGTGCCAGCAGCATCTTGACTATCCCGGATACGCAGTATTTT. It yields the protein CASSILTIPDTQYF.

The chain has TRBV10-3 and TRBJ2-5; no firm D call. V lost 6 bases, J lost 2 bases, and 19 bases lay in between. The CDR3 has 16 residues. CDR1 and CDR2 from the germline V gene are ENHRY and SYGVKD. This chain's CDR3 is CAIRSVVGGKQETQYF. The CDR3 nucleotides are TGTGCCATCAGGAGCGTCGTTGGCGGTAAACAAGAGACCCAGTACTTC.

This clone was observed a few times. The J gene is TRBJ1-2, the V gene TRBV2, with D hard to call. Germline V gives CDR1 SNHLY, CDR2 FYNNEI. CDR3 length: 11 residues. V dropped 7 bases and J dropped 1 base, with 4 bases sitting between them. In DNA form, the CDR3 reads TGTGCCAGCACAGATAACTATGGCTACACCTTC. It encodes CASTDNYGYTF.

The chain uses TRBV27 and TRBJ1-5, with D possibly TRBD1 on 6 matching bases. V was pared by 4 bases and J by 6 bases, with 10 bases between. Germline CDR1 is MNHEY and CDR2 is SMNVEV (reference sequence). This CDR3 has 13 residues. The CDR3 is CASSSQGRQPQHF. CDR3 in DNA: TGTGCCAGCAGTTCACAGGGACGTCAGCCCCAGCATTTT.

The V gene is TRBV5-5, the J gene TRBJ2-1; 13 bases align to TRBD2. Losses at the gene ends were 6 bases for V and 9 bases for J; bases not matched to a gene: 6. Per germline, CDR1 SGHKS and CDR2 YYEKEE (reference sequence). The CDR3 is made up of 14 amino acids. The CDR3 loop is CASKPGTSGIEQFF. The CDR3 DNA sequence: TGTGCCAGCAAACCAGGGACTAGCGGGATTGAGCAGTTCTTC.

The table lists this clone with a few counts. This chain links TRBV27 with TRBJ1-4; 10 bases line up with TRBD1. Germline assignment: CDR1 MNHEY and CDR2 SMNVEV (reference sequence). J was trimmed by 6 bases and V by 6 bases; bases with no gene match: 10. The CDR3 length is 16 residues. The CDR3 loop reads CASSPRVGTGDEKLFF. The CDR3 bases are TGTGCCAGCAGCCCGAGGGTTGGGACAGGGGATGAAAAACTGTTTTTT.

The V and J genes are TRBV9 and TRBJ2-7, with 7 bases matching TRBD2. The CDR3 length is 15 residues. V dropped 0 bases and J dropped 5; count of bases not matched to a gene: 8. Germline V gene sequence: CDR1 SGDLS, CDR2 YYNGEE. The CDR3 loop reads CASSVGSGRVHEQYF. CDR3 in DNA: TGTGCCAGCAGCGTAGGGTCAGGGAGGGTCCACGAGCAGTACTTC.

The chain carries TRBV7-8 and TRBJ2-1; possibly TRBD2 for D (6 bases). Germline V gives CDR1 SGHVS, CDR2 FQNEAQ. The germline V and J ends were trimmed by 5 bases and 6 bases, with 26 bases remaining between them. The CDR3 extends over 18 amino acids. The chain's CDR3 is CASSMGGTLPHSGNEQFF. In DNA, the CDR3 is TGTGCCAGCAGCATGGGGGGAACCTTACCCCATTCCGGCAATGAGCAGTTCTTC.

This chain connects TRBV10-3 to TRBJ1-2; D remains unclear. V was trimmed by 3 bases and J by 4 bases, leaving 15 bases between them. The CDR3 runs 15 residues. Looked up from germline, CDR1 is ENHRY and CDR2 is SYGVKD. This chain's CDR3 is CAISDGGVGSYGYTF. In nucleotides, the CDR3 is TGTGCCATCAGTGACGGCGGGGTAGGGAGCTATGGCTACACCTTC.

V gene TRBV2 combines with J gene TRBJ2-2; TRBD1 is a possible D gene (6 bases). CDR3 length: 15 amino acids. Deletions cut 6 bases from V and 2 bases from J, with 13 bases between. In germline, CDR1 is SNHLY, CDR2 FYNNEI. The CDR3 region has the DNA TGTGCCAGCAGGAGAAGGGACATTAACACCGGGGAGCTGTTTTTT. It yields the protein CASRRRDINTGELFF.